This T cell receptor beta chain stems from a study of T cells expressing NK-cell markers. Study-level findings and limits: Also leading the CD3+CD56-NKG2C+ fraction in a few donors were these clonotypes.

The TCR beta cDNA came from 5'RACE template switching with UMIs. After re-calling the 5' RACE reads, TCRdb lists one entry per CDR3 protein, DNA absent. Seen in this sample are 300,000 to 450,000 distinct CDR3 sequences; the ten most common clones hold 4% to 6.5%. About this clonotype itself: What it binds is not known.

There are 19 residues in the CDR3. Germline V gives CDR1 SGHAT, CDR2 FQNNGV. The sequence came from a man aged 18-75 years in good health. The specimen sequenced was blood T cells: a sorted CD56 or NKG2C T cell subset, CD4+ or CD8+ T cells, or bulk PBMC T cells (not recorded which). The chain couples TRBV11-2 to TRBJ2-5; the TRBD1 assignment by TCRdb is unverifiable without DNA. Here the CDR3 reads CASSLRSSRGRGRGETQYF.